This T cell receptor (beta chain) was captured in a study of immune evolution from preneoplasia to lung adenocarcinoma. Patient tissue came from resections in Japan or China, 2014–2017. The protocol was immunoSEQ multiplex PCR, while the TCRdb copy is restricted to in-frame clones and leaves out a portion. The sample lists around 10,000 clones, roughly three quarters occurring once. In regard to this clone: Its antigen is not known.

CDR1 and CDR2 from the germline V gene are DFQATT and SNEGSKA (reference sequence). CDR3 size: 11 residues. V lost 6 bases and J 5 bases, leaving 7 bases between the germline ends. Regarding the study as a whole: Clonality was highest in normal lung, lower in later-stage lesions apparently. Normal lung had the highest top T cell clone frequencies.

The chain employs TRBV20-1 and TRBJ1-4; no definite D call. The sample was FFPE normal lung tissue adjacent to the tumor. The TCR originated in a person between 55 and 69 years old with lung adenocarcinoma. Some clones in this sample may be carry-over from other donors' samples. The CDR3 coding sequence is TGCAGTGCGGGAAGGAATGAAAAACTGTTTTTT. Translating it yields CSAGRNEKLFF.